This TCR beta chain originates from a study of glioma-infiltrating T cells. Amplification of TCR alpha and beta CDR3 regions from RNA used iRepertoire nested multiplex PCR. TCRdb reprocessed the multiplex PCR reads with MiXCR, giving one entry per CDR3 protein. This sample yields some 3,900 distinct CDR3 sequences, of which 92% are seen a single time; approximately 26% belongs to the top ten. Of note for this clonotype: This beta chain is an unintended read in a library built for alpha chains; its size means little.

The sequence derives from a human donor with low-grade glioma or glioblastoma, undergoing nonglioma brain surgery, or in good health (not recorded which). Sequencing input: glioma tissue, nonneoplastic brain tissue, or PBMCs (not recorded which).

This CDR3 is CASSSYNQPQHF. The CDR3, as DNA: TGTGCCAGCAGCTCCTACAATCAGCCCCAGCATTTT. The V and J genes are TRBV7-8 and TRBJ1-5; no clear D. This CDR3 has 12 residues. CDR1 and CDR2 from the germline V gene are SGHVS and FQNEAQ. V lost 4 bases, J lost 3 bases, and 4 bases lay in between.